The clone carrying this T cell receptor (beta chain) was picked up a small number of times. Its antigen is not known. The entry originates in a study of beta chain features in type 1 diabetes. Across the whole study: Across every sample, roughly 100 million sorted cells were examined in total. Study-wide points: The VDJ junctions of type 1 diabetes patients carried fewer insertions and more deletions.

Using CD45RO/CCR7/CD25/CD127/CD95/CD27, CD4+ naive, central memory, regulatory and stem cell-like memory cells were sorted. Sequencing targeted expressed TCRB transcripts, as all isolated RNA had been reverse transcribed. Method: immunoSEQ multiplex PCR; TCRdb's copy keeps in-frame clones and lacks some. This sample has over 150,000 clones, with less than 15% found just once. This CDR3 spans 17 amino acids. Per the germline V gene, CDR1 is SGHRS and CDR2 is YFSETQ. After removal of 0 bases from V and 8 bases from J, the junction contained 15 bases not matched to a gene. The sequence was obtained from a woman between 18 and 30 years old in good health. The sample consisted of central memory CD4+ T cells from blood. The J gene is TRBJ1-1, the V gene TRBV5-1; TRBD1 matches at 8 bases. This CDR3 reads CASSLEAQGAIAKEAFF. The DNA for the CDR3 is TGCGCCAGCAGCTTGGAAGCGCAGGGGGCTATCGCGAAGGAAGCTTTCTTT.